Below, 32 T cell receptor beta chains from the same sample are listed, as sequenced in a study of cytomegalovirus exposure and HLA in healthy donors. Vbeta (60) and Jbeta (13) primers were used in the PCR. TCRdb's copy holds only in-frame clones and misses some; the assay was immunoSEQ multiplex PCR. This sample yields about 120,000 clones, of which about four fifths are seen a single time; approximately 1% belongs to the top ten. Sequenced material: PBMCs. The receptor set was obtained from a human donor in good health.

The count of this clone is one. The chain combines TRBV11-2 with TRBJ2-1, with 11 nucleotides matching TRBD2. This CDR3 has 16 amino acids. With V trimmed by 6 bases and J by 5 bases, 9 bases remained unmatched. Germline V gives CDR1 SGHAT, CDR2 FQNNGV. The CDR3 nucleotides read TGTGCCAGCAGTTTGATTAGCGGGGGGGCCAACAATGAGCAGTTCTTC. Protein sequence: CASSLISGGANNEQFF.

The V gene is TRBV10-2, the J gene TRBJ1-2, with D perhaps TRBD1 (5 bases). CDR3 length equals 15 residues. V lost 3 bases and J lost 0, with 11 bases in between. Looked up from germline, CDR1 is WSHSY and CDR2 is SAAADI. Written as DNA, the CDR3 is TGCGCCAGCAGTGACCCCTTGACAGCTAACTATGGCTACACCTTC. Translated: CASSDPLTANYGYTF.

The chain employs TRBV2 and TRBJ1-1; D perhaps matches TRBD1 (6 bases). CDR1 is SNHLY and CDR2 is FYNNEI in the germline V gene. The CDR3 has 15 residues. V shed 2 bases and J shed 2 bases, with 12 bases lying between them. The CDR3 DNA is TGTGCCAGCAGTGAAACAGGGATTCCCAACACTGAAGCTTTCTTT. It translates to CASSETGIPNTEAFF.

This rearrangement joins TRBV21-1 to TRBJ1-6. TRBV21-1 is listed as a pseudogene. The CDR3 loop spans 16 amino acids. CDR3 sequence (DNA): TGTGCCAGCAGCAAAGGGGGGGTCGGTGTTTTTTCACCCCTCCACTTT. This gives the protein CASSKGGVGVFSPLHF.

DNA of the CDR3: TGTGCCAGCAGCTTGTCCAGGGTCACGGCCAAAAACATTCAGTACTTC. It specifies CASSLSRVTAKNIQYF. The chain uses TRBV5-4 and TRBJ2-4; D possibly corresponds to TRBD1 (5 bases). Looked up from germline, CDR1 is SGHNT and CDR2 is YYREEE (reference sequence). The CDR3 runs 16 residues. V gave up 1 base and J gave up 1 base, with 12 bases separating them.

The rearrangement links TRBV10-3 to TRBJ1-2; 8 bases align to TRBD1. The CDR3 contains 13 residues. J lost 5 bases, V lost 10 bases, and 9 bases had no gene match. Germline V gene lookup returns CDR1 ENHRY and CDR2 SYGVKD. In DNA, the CDR3 is TGTGCCACCGAGGGAGACAGGGGATATGGCTACACCTTC. As protein: CATEGDRGYGYTF.

This clone was seen a single time. The chain joins TRBV7-2 to TRBJ2-5, with 12 nucleotides matching TRBD2. Germline loops: CDR1 SGHTA, CDR2 FQGNSA. This CDR3 spans 15 amino acids. Losses at the gene ends were 6 bases for V and 5 bases for J; bases not matched to a gene: 7. DNA of the CDR3: TGTGCCAGCAGTTGGACTAGCGGGGATGGGGAGACCCAGTACTTC. It specifies CASSWTSGDGETQYF.

The V call is TRBV7-8, the J call TRBJ2-7; no firm D call. This CDR3 comprises 15 residues. The V gene's germline CDR1 is SGHVS and CDR2 FQNEAQ. Trimming removed 1 base at V and 0 bases at J, with 10 bases between. CDR3 protein: CASSLEPHDSYEQYF. In DNA, the CDR3 is TGTGCCAGCAGCTTAGAGCCCCACGACTCCTACGAGCAGTACTTC.

This rearrangement joins TRBV19 to TRBJ1-4; 9 nucleotides align to TRBD1. Germline V gene sequence: CDR1 LNHDA, CDR2 SQIVND (reference sequence). The CDR3 has 14 residues. J was trimmed by 13 bases and V by 5 bases; bases with no gene match: 11. The CDR3: CASSPRTGTGPLFF. Here the CDR3 DNA reads TGTGCCAGTAGTCCGAGAACCGGGACAGGGCCACTGTTTTTT.

This rearrangement joins TRBV2 to TRBJ2-2, with 13 bases aligning to TRBD2. CDR3 length: 15 residues. The junction had 4 bases not matched to a gene; V was cut back by 8 bases and J by 4 bases. Looked up from germline, CDR1 is SNHLY and CDR2 is FYNNEI. Here the CDR3 reads CASRTSGGGTGELFF. CDR3 bases: TGTGCCAGCCGGACTAGCGGGGGAGGCACCGGGGAGCTGTTTTTT.

The chain employs TRBV10-1 and TRBJ2-5, with 8 bases matching TRBD2. Germline CDR1 and CDR2: WNHNN and SYGVQD (reference sequence). The CDR3 contains 14 residues. This CDR3 is CPQRTGGSEETQYF. CDR3 sequence (DNA): TGCCCTCAGCGAACGGGAGGGTCCGAAGAGACCCAGTACTTC.

Points on this clone: No conserved phenylalanine or tryptophan is present at the end of the CDR3, so a read error is the likely explanation. The DNA is omitted, as the CDR3 cannot be located on it reliably, and the CDR3 follows TCRdb's listing. The chain links TRBV7-9 to TRBJ2-7; the table gives TRBD2 as D, unverified against the DNA. Per germline, CDR1 SEHNR and CDR2 FQNEAQ (reference sequence). The CDR3 spans 10 residues, counting both ends. The chain's CDR3 is CASSAGEGNI.

The V gene is TRBV6-5, the J gene TRBJ2-3; D is unclear. V was clipped by 4 bases and J by 3 bases, with 2 bases between them. Germline lookup yields CDR1 MNHEY and CDR2 SVGAGI. The CDR3 is made up of 11 amino acids. The CDR3: CASSSTDTQYF. CDR3 bases: TGTGCCAGCAGTTCAACAGATACGCAGTATTTT.

The chain employs TRBV28 and TRBJ1-2; 11 positions match TRBD1. The CDR3 is 16 amino acids. Germline V CDR1 and CDR2: MDHEN, SYDVKM. V lost 5 bases, J lost 4 bases, and 9 bases stayed unmatched. In DNA, the CDR3 is TGTGCCAGCAGTCTTGACCGGGACAGGGGGTCCTATGGCTACACCTTC. The encoded protein is CASSLDRDRGSYGYTF.

This sequence joins TRBV5-1 and TRBJ1-3; tentative D call: TRBD1 (5 bases). The V and J ends lost 3 bases and 2 bases respectively, with 6 bases between them. Looked up from germline, CDR1 is SGHRS and CDR2 is YFSETQ. The CDR3 runs 13 residues. The DNA for the CDR3 is TGCGCCAGCAGCTCAGGGCCTGGAAACACCATATATTTT. This codes for CASSSGPGNTIYF.

The V and J genes are TRBV7-9 and TRBJ1-2; D is ambiguous. V gave up 1 base and J gave up 2 bases, with 20 bases separating them. CDR1 and CDR2 from the germline V gene are SEHNR and FQNEAQ (reference sequence). The CDR3 has 18 amino acids. This CDR3 is CASSLVDGFGLPNYGYTF. CDR3 nucleotides: TGTGCCAGCAGCTTAGTTGATGGTTTTGGGCTCCCAAACTATGGCTACACCTTC.

The chain uses TRBV7-3 and TRBJ2-5; TRBD1 might be the D (6 bases). Germline V CDR1 and CDR2: SGHTA, FQGTGA. V dropped 5 bases and J dropped 2 bases, with 12 bases sitting between them. The CDR3 spans 14 residues. The CDR3 DNA sequence: TGTGCCAGCAGCCCCACAGGGTCTCAAGAGACCCAGTACTTC. It encodes CASSPTGSQETQYF. Full variable domain (remainder filled in from reference TRBV7-3 and TRBJ2-5): GAGVSQTPSNKVTEKGKYVELRCDPISGHTALYWYRQSLGQGPEFLIYFQGTGAADDSGLPNDRFFAVRPEGSVSTLKIQRTERGDSAVYLCASSPTGSQETQYFGPGTRLLVL.

The V call is TRBV27, the J call TRBJ1-6, with no clear D. Trimming took 5 bases from V and 8 from J, leaving 34 bases between them. The CDR3 is 21 residues long. Germline V gives CDR1 MNHEY, CDR2 SMNVEV (reference sequence). The CDR3 loop reads CASSPLQPNPGPRTYHSPLHF. CDR3 nucleotides: TGTGCCAGCAGTCCACTCCAACCGAACCCCGGTCCCAGGACTTACCATTCACCCCTCCACTTT.

DNA for the CDR3: TGTGCCAGCAGCTTGTCTCTCGTCAATGAGCAGTTCTTC. Its protein product is CASSLSLVNEQFF. The chain combines TRBV5-4 with TRBJ2-1, with D uncertain. Trimming removed 1 base from V and 6 bases from J, with 8 bases in between. Germline loops: CDR1 SGHNT, CDR2 YYREEE (reference sequence). This CDR3 region has 13 residues.

The rearrangement links TRBV7-3 to TRBJ2-1; TRBD2 agrees at 7 bases. The CDR3 runs 13 residues. V gave up 7 bases and J gave up 5 bases; unmatched junction bases: 5. Germline lookup yields CDR1 SGHTA and CDR2 FQGTGA. The CDR3 region has the DNA TGTGCCAGCAAAGGGCTAGCGGACAATGAGCAGTTCTTC. Translated: CASKGLADNEQFF.

The chain combines TRBV5-1 with TRBJ1-6, with TRBD1 as a possible D gene (6 bases). CDR1 SGHRS and CDR2 YFSETQ come from the germline V gene. With 1 base removed from V and 10 bases from J, the gap between germline ends came to 21 bases. CDR3 size: 17 residues. CDR3 amino acids: CASSLSLLEQGGSPLHF. CDR3 nucleotides: TGCGCCAGCAGCTTGTCGCTCTTGGAACAGGGAGGGTCACCCCTCCACTTT.

V gene TRBV19 combines with J gene TRBJ1-4; D may be TRBD1 (6 bases). V was shortened by 3 bases and J by 7 bases, with 15 bases between the two germline ends. The CDR3 is made up of 15 amino acids. The germline V gene encodes CDR1 LNHDA and CDR2 SQIVND (reference sequence). The CDR3 DNA follows: TGTGCCAGTAGTATTCTGTGGCAGGGGAGTGAAAAACTGTTTTTT. It codes for CASSILWQGSEKLFF.

The rearrangement links TRBV5-8 to TRBJ1-2; possibly TRBD1 for D (5 bases). Between the trimmed V and J ends, which lost 0 bases and 7 bases, there was a span of 13 bases. Germline CDR1 and CDR2: SGHTS and YDEGEE. This CDR3 has 14 residues. The CDR3 sequence is CASSLVAGMSGYTF. CDR3 nucleotide sequence: TGTGCCAGCAGCTTGGTGGCAGGGATGTCTGGCTACACCTTC.

The V and J genes are TRBV11-3 and TRBJ2-2; D possibly corresponds to TRBD2 (6 bases). Germline-derived CDR1 and CDR2 are SGHNT and YENEEA. The CDR3 runs to 18 residues. V was trimmed by 1 base and J by 3 bases, leaving 18 bases between them. This CDR3 is CASSLGTTGSADTGELFF. The DNA of the CDR3 is TGTGCCAGCAGCTTAGGGACTACGGGGTCCGCTGACACCGGGGAGCTGTTTTTT.

The CDR3 nucleotides are TGTGCCAGTAGTATGAAGCCGCGCAGCAATCAGCCCCAGCATTTT. This codes for CASSMKPRSNQPQHF. The chain combines TRBV19 with TRBJ1-5; no firm D call. Germline CDR1 is LNHDA and CDR2 is SQIVND (reference sequence). The CDR3 contains 15 residues. Trimming left V 3 bases short and J 1 base short, with 10 bases between.

This sequence joins TRBV25-1 and TRBJ1-4; a possible D gene is TRBD1 (6 bases). The CDR3 contains 14 residues. With 3 bases removed from V and 7 bases from J, the gap between germline ends came to 12 bases. CDR1 and CDR2 from the germline V gene are MGHDK and SYGVNS. The CDR3 spells CASSDRGGSEKLFF. In DNA, the CDR3 is TGTGCCAGCAGTGACAGGGGTGGGAGTGAAAAACTGTTTTTT. The whole variable domain, filled in from reference TRBV25-1 and TRBJ1-4, reads EADIYQTPRYLVIGTGKKITLECSQTMGHDKMYWYQQDPGMELHLIHYSYGVNSTEKGDLSSESTVSRIRTEHFPLTLESARPSHTSQYLCASSDRGGSEKLFFGSGTQLSVL.

This chain uses TRBV18 with TRBJ1-3; no firm D call. Looked up from germline, CDR1 is KGHSH and CDR2 is LQKENI. V lost 4 bases, J lost 0 bases, and 22 bases lay in between. This CDR3 has 19 amino acids. CDR3 DNA sequence: TGTGCCAGCTCACGCGCCCGGATTAACGACTTCAGCTCTGGAAACACCATATATTTT. Translating gives CASSRARINDFSSGNTIYF.

The J gene is TRBJ1-4, the V gene TRBV6-1; 7 nucleotides agree with TRBD1. The CDR3 length is 14 residues. Trimming took 7 bases from V and 14 from J; bases not matched to a gene: 16. Germline CDR1 is MNHNS and CDR2 is SASEGT. In nucleotides, the CDR3 is TGTGCCAGCACCAAGGACAGGACCTACCCGTTTCTGTTTTTT. Its protein product is CASTKDRTYPFLFF.

The rearrangement links TRBV5-1 to TRBJ2-1; 10 bases are shared with TRBD2. Losses at the gene ends were 8 bases for V and 6 bases for J; bases not matched to a gene: 11. The CDR3 is 15 residues long. The germline V gene has CDR1 SGHRS and CDR2 YFSETQ. CDR3 DNA sequence: TGCGCCAGTGGACCCCTAGCGGGGGACCTCAATGAGCAGTTCTTC. Residues: CASGPLAGDLNEQFF. Full variable domain (missing parts from reference TRBV5-1 and TRBJ2-1): KAGVTQTPRYLIKTRGQQVTLSCSPISGHRSVSWYQQTPGQGLQFLFEYFSETQRNKGNFPGRFSGRQFSNSRSEMNVSTLELGDSALYLCASGPLAGDLNEQFFGPGTRLTVL.

This chain links TRBV2 with TRBJ2-2; 7 bases fit TRBD1. The CDR3 contains 16 residues. The trim removed 8 bases at V and 2 bases at J, leaving 11 bases unmatched. Germline-derived CDR1 and CDR2 are SNHLY and FYNNEI. The CDR3 DNA follows: TGTGCCAGCGACGGTGACGGGACAGACAACACCGGGGAGCTGTTTTTT. Protein product: CASDGDGTDNTGELFF.

The chain combines TRBV14 with TRBJ1-4, with D tentatively TRBD1 (5 bases). The CDR3 runs to 14 residues. Germline assignment: CDR1 SGHDN and CDR2 FVKESK. V gave up 1 base and J gave up 13 bases, with 16 bases separating them. The CDR3 spells CASSQAVTGDLLFF. CDR3 nucleotides: TGTGCCAGCAGCCAAGCTGTGACCGGGGACTTACTGTTTTTT.

This clone appeared once. The chain recombines TRBV6-5 with TRBJ2-5, with TRBD2 as a possible D gene (6 bases). Germline V lookup: CDR1 MNHEY, CDR2 SVGAGI. Trimming cost V 7 bases and J 3 bases, with 15 bases left between them. CDR3 length: 14 amino acids. The CDR3 DNA sequence: TGTGCCAGCACCTCTTTGCGGGGAGAAGAGACCCAGTACTTC. This encodes CASTSLRGEETQYF.